The 32 T cell receptor beta chains in this list originate from one sample, sequenced in a study of cytomegalovirus exposure and HLA in healthy donors. Primers: 60 Vbeta forward and 13 Jbeta reverse. Sequencing was performed with immunoSEQ multiplex PCR; in TCRdb, only in-frame clones are kept and a portion is missing. The profile shows about 82,000 clones, 65% to 85% of them singletons. The specimen sequenced was PBMCs. These receptors all come from a man aged 50 to 60 in good health and CMV-seronegative.

The V and J genes are TRBV2 and TRBJ1-2, with D possibly matching TRBD1 (6 bases). CDR3 length equals 13 residues. Germline values: CDR1 SNHLY, CDR2 FYNNEI. V was shortened by 5 bases and J by 6 bases, with 13 bases between the two germline ends. The CDR3 region is CASSKGVGDGYTF. CDR3 nucleotides: TGTGCCAGCAGTAAGGGGGTCGGAGATGGCTACACCTTC. The full variable domain, completed using reference TRBV2 and TRBJ1-2, is EPEVTQTPSHQVTQMGQEVILRCVPISNHLYFYWYRQILGQKVEFLVSFYNNEISEKSEIFDDQFSVERPDGSNFTLKIRSTKLEDSAMYFCASSKGVGDGYTFGSGTRLTVV.

This clone has only one observation. One end of the junction is discordant with germline, which a read error may explain. The chain joins TRBV28 to TRBJ1-1; tentatively, D is TRBD1 (5 bases). The CDR3 has 11 amino acids. Germline-derived CDR1 and CDR2 are MDHEN and SYDVKM. CDR3 DNA sequence: TGTGCCAGCAGTTCTACAGGTTCGTTGGTCTTT. Protein sequence: CASSSTGSLVF.

The rearrangement joins TRBV13 to TRBJ1-2; TRBD1 is a possible D gene (5 bases). V was trimmed by 1 base and J by 4 bases, leaving 10 bases between them. The V gene's germline CDR1 is PRHDT and CDR2 FYEKMQ (reference sequence). The CDR3 is made up of 14 amino acids. The DNA of the CDR3 is TGTGCCAGCAGCTTAGAGGGCCAGGGCTATGGCTACACCTTC. This translates into CASSLEGQGYGYTF.

The chain employs TRBV18 and TRBJ1-1, with a weak D call TRBD1 (5 bases). V lost 3 bases and J 4 bases, leaving 15 bases between the germline ends. Germline values: CDR1 KGHSH, CDR2 LQKENI. The CDR3 extends over 15 amino acids. The CDR3 spells CASSPPSGVATEAFF. The CDR3 nucleotides read TGTGCCAGCTCACCTCCCTCGGGGGTGGCCACTGAAGCTTTCTTT.

V and J are TRBV5-1 and TRBJ2-7; 8 bases match TRBD2. J was trimmed by 5 bases and V by 4 bases; bases with no gene match: 14. Germline V gene sequence: CDR1 SGHRS, CDR2 YFSETQ. This CDR3 is 16 amino acids long. The CDR3 nucleotides read TGCGCCAGCAGCCCGTCGGGGGGGGGCGGAATCCACGAGCAGTACTTC. This gives the protein CASSPSGGGGIHEQYF.

The V call is TRBV5-1, the J call TRBJ1-2, with D unclear. Trimming removed 3 bases from V and 2 bases from J, with 5 bases in between. This CDR3 has 12 amino acids. Looked up from germline, CDR1 is SGHRS and CDR2 is YFSETQ. The CDR3 region has the DNA TGCGCCAGCAGCTACGGGAACTATGGCTACACCTTC. It specifies CASSYGNYGYTF.

CDR3 in amino acids: CASSLRQGSLGEQYF. Here the CDR3 DNA reads TGTGCCAGCAGTTTAAGACAGGGGTCTTTGGGCGAGCAGTACTTC. The chain recombines TRBV28 with TRBJ2-7, with 8 bases identical to TRBD1. The CDR3 is 15 residues long. Per the germline V gene, CDR1 is MDHEN and CDR2 is SYDVKM. Trimming took 2 bases from V and 6 from J; bases not matched to a gene: 9.

This clone was seen more than once but under ten times. V usage is TRBV19 and J usage is TRBJ2-6, with 7 bases aligning to TRBD1. The CDR3 loop spans 15 amino acids. Germline-derived CDR1 and CDR2 are LNHDA and SQIVND (reference sequence). Losses at the gene ends were 4 bases for V and 3 bases for J; bases not matched to a gene: 3. The CDR3, as DNA: TGTGCCAGTAGTAGACAGGGAGTTGGGGCCAACGTCCTGACTTTC. This gives the protein CASSRQGVGANVLTF.

V gene TRBV27 combines with J gene TRBJ2-7, with 7 bases fitting TRBD1. Per the germline V gene, CDR1 is MNHEY and CDR2 is SMNVEV (reference sequence). Trimming removed 3 bases from V and 2 bases from J; junction bases left unmatched: 7. The CDR3 length is 15 residues. CDR3 residues: CASSLSGTATYEQYF. CDR3 sequence (DNA): TGTGCCAGCAGTTTGTCCGGGACAGCAACCTACGAGCAGTACTTC.

This clone was detected only a few times. The chain links TRBV10-3 to TRBJ2-7, with 11 bases matching TRBD1. The CDR3 extends over 15 amino acids. Losses at the gene ends were 2 bases for V and 6 bases for J; bases not matched to a gene: 6. The germline gives CDR1 ENHRY, CDR2 SYGVKD. CDR3 residues: CAISEGGQGASEQYF. The DNA of the CDR3 is TGTGCCATCAGTGAGGGCGGACAGGGGGCGTCCGAGCAGTACTTC.

V and J are TRBV6-5 and TRBJ1-1; 7 bases match TRBD1. J lost 9 bases, V lost 6 bases, and 4 bases had no gene match. Germline V gene data show CDR1 as MNHEY and CDR2 as SVGAGI. This CDR3 has 11 residues. The CDR3 DNA reads TGTGCCAGCAGCGACAGGGTTAAAGCTTTCTTT. Translation: CASSDRVKAFF.

V gene TRBV21-1 combines with J gene TRBJ1-1; TRBD1 reflects the table's D call only, with no check against the DNA. TRBV21-1 is termed a pseudogene. The CDR3 has 14 amino acids. This chain's CDR3 is CASSFRDKNTEAFF. The CDR3 nucleotides are TGTGCCAGCAGTTTCAGGGATAAGAACACTGAAGCTTTCTTT.

The chain couples TRBV7-8 to TRBJ2-3, with TRBD2 as a possible D gene (5 bases). Trimming shortened V by 1 base and J by 3 bases, and 11 bases separated the two germline ends. The CDR3 has 15 residues. Germline V gene sequence: CDR1 SGHVS, CDR2 FQNEAQ. CDR3 coding DNA: TGTGCCAGCAGCTTAGTGAGGGTTCGGACAGATACGCAGTATTTT. Translation: CASSLVRVRTDTQYF.

This chain links TRBV2 with TRBJ2-4, with 9 bases matching TRBD2. There are 17 residues in the CDR3. J lost 1 base, V lost 8 bases, and 12 bases had no gene match. Germline V CDR1 and CDR2: SNHLY, FYNNEI. This CDR3 is CASGGASGVGAKNIQYF. In DNA form, the CDR3 reads TGTGCCAGCGGGGGGGCTAGCGGGGTGGGGGCCAAAAACATTCAGTACTTC.

The sample holds one count of this clone. The chain joins TRBV15 to TRBJ1-2, with 8 positions matching TRBD1. From germline, CDR1 is LNHNV and CDR2 YYDKDF (reference sequence). The CDR3 spans 15 residues. Trimming took 0 bases from V and 8 from J; bases not matched to a gene: 8. CDR3 amino acids: CATSRDVAGGLGYTF. The CDR3, as DNA: TGTGCCACCAGCAGAGATGTAGCAGGGGGCCTGGGCTACACCTTC.

The chain uses TRBV5-4 and TRBJ2-3, with 7 bases lining up with TRBD2. V gave up 2 bases and J gave up 0 bases; unmatched junction bases: 6. This CDR3 spans 16 amino acids. Germline CDR1 reads SGHNT; CDR2 reads YYREEE (reference sequence). The CDR3 DNA is TGTGCCAGCAGCTTTAATGGCGGGGGTAGCACAGATACGCAGTATTTT. This codes for CASSFNGGGSTDTQYF.

The gene calls are TRBV20-1 and TRBJ2-1, with a weak D call TRBD1 (6 bases). Trimming took off 6 bases at V and 6 bases at J, with 9 bases between the two ends. This CDR3 is built from 11 residues. Germline V lookup: CDR1 DFQATT, CDR2 SNEGSKA (reference sequence). The CDR3 protein is CSAPGVNEQFF. DNA of the CDR3: TGCAGTGCACCAGGGGTCAATGAGCAGTTCTTC.

V is TRBV19 and J is TRBJ1-1; 9 bases line up with TRBD1. Germline assignment: CDR1 LNHDA and CDR2 SQIVND (reference sequence). Trimming took 3 bases from V and 3 from J; bases not matched to a gene: 8. CDR3 size: 16 residues. This CDR3 reads CASSIETGGRDTEAFF. The CDR3 nucleotides read TGTGCCAGTAGTATCGAGACAGGGGGAAGGGACACTGAAGCTTTCTTT. Looking up the rest from reference TRBV19 and TRBJ1-1 gives the full variable domain: DGGITQSPKYLFRKEGQNVTLSCEQNLNHDAMYWYRQDPGQGLRLIYYSQIVNDFQKGDIAEGYSVSREKKESFPLTVTSAQKNPTAFYLCASSIETGGRDTEAFFGQGTRLTVV.

This clone appeared a single time. This chain uses TRBV19 with TRBJ1-1; maybe TRBD1 (6 bases). The CDR3 has 12 amino acids. V lost 9 bases to trimming and J lost 3 bases, with 11 bases between them. The germline CDR1 and CDR2 sequences are LNHDA and SQIVND (reference sequence). The CDR3 DNA follows: TGTGCCAGCGGAACAGGGCACACTGAAGCTTTCTTT. Protein: CASGTGHTEAFF.

The rearrangement links TRBV6-6 to TRBJ2-2, with TRBD1 identical over 10 bases. With V trimmed by 10 bases and J by 3 bases, 8 bases remained unmatched. CDR1 and CDR2 from the germline V gene are MNHNY and SVGAGI (reference sequence). There are 15 residues in the CDR3. CDR3 sequence: CATARQGADTGELFF. DNA for the CDR3: TGTGCCACCGCTAGACAGGGGGCGGACACCGGGGAGCTGTTTTTT.

The genes are TRBV2 and TRBJ1-2; no definite D call. With 0 bases removed from V and 4 bases from J, the gap between germline ends came to 9 bases. The CDR3 loop spans 14 amino acids. CDR1 and CDR2 from the germline V gene are SNHLY and FYNNEI. The CDR3 nucleotides read TGTGCCAGCAGTGAAGCGGGTCGCGGCTATGGCTACACCTTC. Translating gives CASSEAGRGYGYTF. Complete variable domain (other parts from reference TRBV2 and TRBJ1-2): EPEVTQTPSHQVTQMGQEVILRCVPISNHLYFYWYRQILGQKVEFLVSFYNNEISEKSEIFDDQFSVERPDGSNFTLKIRSTKLEDSAMYFCASSEAGRGYGYTFGSGTRLTVV.

The chain has TRBV5-1 and TRBJ1-2, with D unclear. V was cut by 4 bases and J by 0 bases, with 7 bases left in between. Germline V gene sequence: CDR1 SGHRS, CDR2 YFSETQ. The CDR3 runs to 13 residues. CDR3 loop: CASSPGTNYGYTF. The CDR3 coding sequence is TGCGCCAGCAGCCCCGGGACTAACTATGGCTACACCTTC.

The rearrangement uses TRBV6-5 and TRBJ1-2, with D unresolved. V was trimmed by 5 bases and J by 5 bases, leaving 15 bases between them. Germline CDR1 is MNHEY and CDR2 is SVGAGI. This CDR3 contains 14 residues. The CDR3 protein is CASSPLSPGYGYTF. The CDR3, as DNA: TGTGCCAGCAGTCCTCTGTCCCCGGGGTATGGCTACACCTTC.

This clone was counted between two and nine times. This chain links TRBV5-1 with TRBJ1-3, with D tentatively TRBD1 (6 bases). The CDR3 loop spans 17 amino acids. Germline values: CDR1 SGHRS, CDR2 YFSETQ. V shed 0 bases and J shed 4 bases, with 17 bases lying between them. In DNA form, the CDR3 reads TGCGCCAGCAGCTTGGCCCTCACCCAGGGGACGGGAAACACCATATATTTT. This sequence encodes CASSLALTQGTGNTIYF.

The chain combines TRBV29-1 with TRBJ2-7; the D is unclear. Trimming removed 7 bases from V and 1 base from J, with 14 bases in between. The CDR3 covers 13 residues. From germline, CDR1 is SQVTM and CDR2 ANQGSEA. CDR3 amino acids: CSATGRNSYEQYF. In DNA form, the CDR3 reads TGCAGCGCCACTGGCAGGAATTCCTACGAGCAGTACTTC.

The rearrangement links TRBV2 to TRBJ2-3; 8 bases fit TRBD2. Losses at the gene ends were 6 bases for V and 1 base for J; bases not matched to a gene: 6. There are 15 residues in the CDR3. Germline CDR1 is SNHLY and CDR2 is FYNNEI. CDR3 sequence reads: CASRATGLGTDTQYF. CDR3 DNA: TGTGCCAGCAGGGCCACGGGACTAGGCACAGATACGCAGTATTTT.

The chain links TRBV5-1 to TRBJ2-7; 12 bases are shared with TRBD2. CDR1 is SGHRS, CDR2 YFSETQ, per germline. CDR3 size: 14 residues. J was trimmed by 6 bases and V by 4 bases; bases with no gene match: 5. The CDR3 nucleotides are TGCGCCAGCAGCCCGGGACTAGCGGGTTTCGAGCAGTACTTC. Its translation is CASSPGLAGFEQYF.

The chain couples TRBV6-1 to TRBJ2-1; D unclear. Deletions cut 1 base from V and 4 bases from J, with 8 bases between. The CDR3 runs to 14 residues. Per the germline V gene, CDR1 is MNHNS and CDR2 is SASEGT. The CDR3 protein is CASSEVAGYNEQFF. Here the CDR3 DNA reads TGTGCCAGCAGTGAAGTGGCAGGTTACAATGAGCAGTTCTTC.

This clone has more than one count but fewer than ten. V is TRBV10-3 and J is TRBJ2-5; 11 nucleotides match TRBD2. Looked up from germline, CDR1 is ENHRY and CDR2 is SYGVKD. CDR3 length: 18 amino acids. Losses at the gene ends were 0 bases for V and 5 bases for J; bases not matched to a gene: 11. CDR3 amino acids: CAISESRLAGRSRETQYF. The CDR3 bases are TGTGCCATCAGTGAGTCGCGACTAGCGGGGAGGTCCCGTGAGACCCAGTACTTC.

The chain joins TRBV2 to TRBJ1-1; the D is unclear. The V gene's germline CDR1 is SNHLY and CDR2 FYNNEI. The CDR3 is made up of 14 amino acids. V was trimmed by 7 bases and J by 2 bases, leaving 14 bases between them. In DNA form, the CDR3 reads TGTGCCAGCATCCCGGACTCTATTAACACTGAAGCTTTCTTT. Its protein product is CASIPDSINTEAFF. Combining the CDR3 with reference TRBV2 and TRBJ1-1 gives the whole variable domain EPEVTQTPSHQVTQMGQEVILRCVPISNHLYFYWYRQILGQKVEFLVSFYNNEISEKSEIFDDQFSVERPDGSNFTLKIRSTKLEDSAMYFCASIPDSINTEAFFGQGTRLTVV.

The chain uses TRBV5-1 and TRBJ2-3, with 7 bases matching TRBD2. CDR1 and CDR2 from the germline V gene are SGHRS and YFSETQ. V shed 0 bases, J shed 4 bases, and the junction held 2 bases outside the gene matches. The CDR3 spans 14 residues. The CDR3 sequence: CASSLAGRADTQYF. CDR3 sequence (DNA): TGCGCCAGCAGCTTGGCAGGGAGGGCAGATACGCAGTATTTT.

The rearrangement uses TRBV27 and TRBJ2-1; 10 bases are shared with TRBD2. With V trimmed by 11 bases and J by 3 bases, 13 bases remained unmatched. This CDR3 comprises 16 residues. Per the germline V gene, CDR1 is MNHEY and CDR2 is SMNVEV (reference sequence). Here the CDR3 reads CASKASGLAVYNEQFF. CDR3 nucleotide sequence: TGTGCCTCCAAGGCCAGTGGACTAGCGGTCTACAATGAGCAGTTCTTC.